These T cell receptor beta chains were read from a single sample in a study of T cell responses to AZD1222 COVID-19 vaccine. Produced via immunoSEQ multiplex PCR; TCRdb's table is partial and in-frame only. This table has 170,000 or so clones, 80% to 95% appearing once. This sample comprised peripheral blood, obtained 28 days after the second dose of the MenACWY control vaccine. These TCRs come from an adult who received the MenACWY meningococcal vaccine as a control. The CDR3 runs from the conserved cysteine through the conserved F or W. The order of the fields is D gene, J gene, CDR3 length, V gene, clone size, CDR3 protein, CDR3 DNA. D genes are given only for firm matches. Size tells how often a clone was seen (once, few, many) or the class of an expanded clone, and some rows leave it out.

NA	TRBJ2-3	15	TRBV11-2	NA	CASSLDPAYTFTQYF	TGTGCCAGCAGCTTAGACCCAGCCTACACCTTTACGCAGTATTTT
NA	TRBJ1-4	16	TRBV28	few	CASSLLEGRSNEKLFF	TGTGCCAGCAGCCTGCTTGAGGGGCGCTCTAATGAAAAACTGTTTTTT
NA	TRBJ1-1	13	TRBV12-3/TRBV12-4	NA	CASSRKDNTEAFF	TGTGCCAGCAGTCGAAAGGACAACACTGAAGCTTTCTTT
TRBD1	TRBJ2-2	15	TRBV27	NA	CASTMTGGKSGELFF	TGTGCCAGCACCATGACAGGGGGCAAGAGCGGGGAGCTGTTTTTT
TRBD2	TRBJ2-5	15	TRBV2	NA	CASSDDLAGQETQYF	TGTGCCAGCAGCGACGACCTAGCGGGGCAAGAGACCCAGTACTTC
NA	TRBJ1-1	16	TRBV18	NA	CASSALSSGMNTEAFF	TGTGCCAGCTCCGCACTTAGTAGCGGCATGAACACTGAAGCTTTCTTT
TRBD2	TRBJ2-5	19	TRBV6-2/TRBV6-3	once	CASSYSTIPGLAGRETQYF	TGTGCCAGCAGTTACTCTACAATACCGGGACTAGCGGGGAGAGAGACCCAGTACTTC
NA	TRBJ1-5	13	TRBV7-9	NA	CASSLSVAQPQHF	TGTGCCAGCAGCTTATCAGTGGCTCAGCCCCAGCATTTT
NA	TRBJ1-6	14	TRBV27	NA	CASSWGGPNSPLHF	TGTGCCAGCAGTTGGGGTGGTCCCAATTCACCCCTCCACTTT
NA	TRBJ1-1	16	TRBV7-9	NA	CASSLDPPAMGTEAFF	TGTGCCAGCAGCTTAGATCCTCCGGCGATGGGCACTGAAGCTTTCTTT
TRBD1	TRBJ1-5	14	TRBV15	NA	CATSRDRGHQPQHF	TGTGCCACCAGCAGGGACAGGGGACATCAGCCCCAGCATTTT
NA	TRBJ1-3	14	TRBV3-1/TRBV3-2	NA	CASSQDPSGNTIYF	TGTGCCAGCAGCCAAGATCCGTCTGGAAACACCATATATTTT
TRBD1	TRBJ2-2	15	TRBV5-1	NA	CASSFGQAGTGELFF	TGCGCCAGCAGCTTCGGACAGGCGGGTACCGGGGAGCTGTTTTTT
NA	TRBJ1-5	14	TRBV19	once	CASLDSYSNQPQHF	TGTGCCAGTCTGGACAGTTATAGCAATCAGCCCCAGCATTTT
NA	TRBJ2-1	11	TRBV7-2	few	CASSFYNEQFF	TGTGCCAGCAGCTTCTACAATGAGCAGTTCTTC
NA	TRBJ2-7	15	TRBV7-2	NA	CASSLGPLLTYEQYF	TGTGCCAGCAGCTTAGGGCCGTTATTGACCTACGAGCAGTACTTC
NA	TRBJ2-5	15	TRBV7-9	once	CASSLVEASRETQYF	TGTGCCAGCAGCTTAGTGGAAGCTAGCCGAGAGACCCAGTACTTC
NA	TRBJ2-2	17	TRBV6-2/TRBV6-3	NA	CASSFPVGAANTGELFF	TGTGCCAGCAGTTTCCCAGTGGGGGCAGCGAACACCGGGGAGCTGTTTTTT
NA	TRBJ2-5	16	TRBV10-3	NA	CAISESRTANQETQYF	TGTGCCATCAGTGAGTCGAGGACAGCCAACCAAGAGACCCAGTACTTC
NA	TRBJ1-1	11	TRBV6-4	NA	CASSDGSEAFF	TGTGCCAGCAGTGACGGTTCTGAAGCTTTCTTT
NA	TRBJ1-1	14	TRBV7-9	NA	CASSLGQLNTEAFF	TGTGCCAGCAGCTTAGGACAGCTGAACACTGAAGCTTTCTTT
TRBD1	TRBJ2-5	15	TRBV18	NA	CASSPTRQGQETQYF	TGTGCCAGCTCACCAACCAGACAGGGCCAAGAGACCCAGTACTTC
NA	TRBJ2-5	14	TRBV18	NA	CASSTWEETETQYF	TGTGCCAGCTCAACGTGGGAAGAAACAGAGACCCAGTACTTC
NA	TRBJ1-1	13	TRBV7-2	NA	CASSLGHLSWAFF	TGTGCCAGCAGCTTAGGTCATTTGAGTTGGGCTTTCTTT
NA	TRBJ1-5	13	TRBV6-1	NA	CASSEGTGQPQHF	TGTGCCAGCAGTGAAGGAACCGGTCAGCCCCAGCATTTT
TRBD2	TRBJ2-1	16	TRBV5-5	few	CASSISLAGLQSEQFF	TGTGCCAGCAGCATATCACTAGCGGGTCTTCAGAGTGAGCAGTTCTTC
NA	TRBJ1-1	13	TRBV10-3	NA	CAISESRDTEAFF	TGTGCCATCAGTGAGTCAAGGGACACTGAAGCTTTCTTT
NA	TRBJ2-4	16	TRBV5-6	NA	CASSSGTVLAGGIQYF	TGTGCCAGCAGCTCCGGGACAGTACTAGCCGGGGGCATTCAGTACTTC
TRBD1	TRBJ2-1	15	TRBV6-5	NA	CASSYPGTGYNEQFF	TGTGCCAGCAGTTACCCGGGGACAGGGTACAATGAGCAGTTCTTC
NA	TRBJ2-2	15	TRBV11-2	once	CASSQTGTPAGELFF	TGTGCCAGCAGCCAAACAGGTACCCCCGCCGGGGAGCTGTTTTTT